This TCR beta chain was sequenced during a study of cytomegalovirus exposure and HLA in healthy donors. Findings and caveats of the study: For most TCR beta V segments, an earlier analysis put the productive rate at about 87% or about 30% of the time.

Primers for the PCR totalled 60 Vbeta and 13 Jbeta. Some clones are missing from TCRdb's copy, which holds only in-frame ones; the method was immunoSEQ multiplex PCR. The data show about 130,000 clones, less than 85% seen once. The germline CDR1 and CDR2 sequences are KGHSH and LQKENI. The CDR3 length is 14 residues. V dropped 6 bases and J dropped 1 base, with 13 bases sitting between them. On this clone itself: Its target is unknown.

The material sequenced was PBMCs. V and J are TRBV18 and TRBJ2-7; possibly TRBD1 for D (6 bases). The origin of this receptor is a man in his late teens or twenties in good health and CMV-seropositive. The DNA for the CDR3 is TGTGCCAGCTCCCTCGCACAGGGTTCCTACGAGCAGTACTTC. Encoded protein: CASSLAQGSYEQYF.